This T cell receptor (beta chain) emerged from a study of metastatic and nonmetastatic thyroid tumors. This CDR3 has 17 residues. Looked up from germline, CDR1 is SGHRS and CDR2 is YFSETQ. All patients were untreated before thyroid surgery. There are a few counts of this clone. A much larger clonotype is one base distant, so this may be a read error. TCRdb reprocessed the PCR reads via MiXCR. Of tens of thousands of clones in the sample, about 4% were seen once. V is TRBV5-1 and J is TRBJ2-3; no definite D call. The sample taken for sequencing was blood. The sequence was collected from a female donor with papillary thyroid cancer or a benign thyroid nodule (not recorded which). Some clones in this sample may be carry-over from other donors' samples. The CDR3 nucleotides read TGCGCCAGCAGCTTGAGTCGGCGTGTTTCCGGCACAGATACGCATTATTTT. Translation gives CASSLSRRVSGTDTHYF.